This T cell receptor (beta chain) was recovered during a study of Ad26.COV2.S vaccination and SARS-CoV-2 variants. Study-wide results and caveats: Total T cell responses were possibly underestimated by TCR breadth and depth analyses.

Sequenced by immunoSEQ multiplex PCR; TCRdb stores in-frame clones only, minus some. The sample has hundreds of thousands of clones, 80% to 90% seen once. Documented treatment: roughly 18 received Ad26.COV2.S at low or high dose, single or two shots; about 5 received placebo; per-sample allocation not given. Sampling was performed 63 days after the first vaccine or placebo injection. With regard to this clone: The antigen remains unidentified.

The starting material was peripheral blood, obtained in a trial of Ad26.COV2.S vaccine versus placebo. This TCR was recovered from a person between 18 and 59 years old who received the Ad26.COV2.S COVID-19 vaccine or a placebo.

CDR3 DNA sequence: TGCGCCAGCAGCCAAGATACAGCTAGCGGGGCGTTCTACGAGCAGTACTTC. It specifies CASSQDTASGAFYEQYF. The chain is built from TRBV4-3 and TRBJ2-7; 9 positions agree with TRBD2. The trim removed 0 bases at V and 3 bases at J, leaving 9 bases unmatched. Germline loops: CDR1 LGHNA, CDR2 YSLEER. The CDR3 is made up of 17 amino acids.